The entry that follows covers one T cell receptor (beta chain) sequence. A few counts support this clone. Its antigen is not yet known. One base away there is no much larger clone; base qualities are not given. Reading from cysteine to phenylalanine, the CDR3 counts 13 amino acids. CDR3 DNA is the only sequence kept; it has 39 bases, read in frame from the first base. V sheds 4 bases and J sheds 2 bases, leaving 7 bases between their ends. The germline V gene supplies CDR1 SGHTA and CDR2 FQGNSA. The sample comes from a study of cytomegalovirus exposure and HLA in healthy donors (dated by TCRdb to between 2016 and 2019). About the study as a whole: According to a later analysis, one platform produced both the approximately 110 validation repertoires and the roughly 640 repertoires of the first cohort. The study aimed to test whether cataloging public T cell receptors could reveal signatures of past pathogen exposure. To predict cytomegalovirus infection status, the study combined high-throughput TCR immunosequencing, statistical association of individual TCRs with disease status, and machine learning. In addition to the first cohort of around 670 subjects, a separate validation cohort of about 120 different subjects was used. General conclusions and limits of the study: Cytomegalovirus status was reported to be diagnosed by the classifier with high specificity and sensitivity in both the original and validation cohorts. The authors suggested that the approach could potentially be generalized to other disease states and immunological phenotypes. In vitro tests confirmed that a few of the cytomegalovirus-associated TCR beta chains recognize cytomegalovirus antigens. Most TCR sequences were observed very rarely across donors, whereas some public TCRs were present in many individuals. The study listed 164 TCR beta chains as associated with cytomegalovirus. The validation cohort had no HLA typing available for a later analysis, so co-occurrence within that cohort was assessed over all 120 or so repertoires. Subsequent analysis determined that TCRs grouped into clusters in the first cohort also showed a tendency toward co-occurrence across the 120 validation repertoires, and 94% of cluster scores exceeded 0.

Separate from the roughly 650-subject first cohort, the validation cohort of roughly 130 subjects was the group to which the donors belonged. The library was prepared using the immunoSEQ multiplex PCR assay. On the study's bioinformatics: A statistical classification framework was developed to diagnose cytomegalovirus status using the catalog of TCR beta chain sequences. What TCRdb holds here is the immuneACCESS table cut down to in-frame rearrangements. Part of the clones is not present; checked against another copy, under half of the missing clones reflect an unresolved V gene, and the others are unexplained. V and J calls and clone size are as listed in that table; D and trimming were resolved from the DNA. The sample table shows around 190,000 clones, and 85% are seen once. The ten top clones hold about 15% of the sample.

The chain is encoded by TRBV7-2 joined to TRBJ2-3; confidence is insufficient to name the D gene. Sequencing was carried out using PBMCs. This TCR derives from a man between 18 and 35 years old in good health and CMV-seropositive. The DNA sequence is TGTGCCAGCAGCTCGTATTACACAGATACGCAGTATTTT. Translated, it reads CASSSYYTDTQYF.